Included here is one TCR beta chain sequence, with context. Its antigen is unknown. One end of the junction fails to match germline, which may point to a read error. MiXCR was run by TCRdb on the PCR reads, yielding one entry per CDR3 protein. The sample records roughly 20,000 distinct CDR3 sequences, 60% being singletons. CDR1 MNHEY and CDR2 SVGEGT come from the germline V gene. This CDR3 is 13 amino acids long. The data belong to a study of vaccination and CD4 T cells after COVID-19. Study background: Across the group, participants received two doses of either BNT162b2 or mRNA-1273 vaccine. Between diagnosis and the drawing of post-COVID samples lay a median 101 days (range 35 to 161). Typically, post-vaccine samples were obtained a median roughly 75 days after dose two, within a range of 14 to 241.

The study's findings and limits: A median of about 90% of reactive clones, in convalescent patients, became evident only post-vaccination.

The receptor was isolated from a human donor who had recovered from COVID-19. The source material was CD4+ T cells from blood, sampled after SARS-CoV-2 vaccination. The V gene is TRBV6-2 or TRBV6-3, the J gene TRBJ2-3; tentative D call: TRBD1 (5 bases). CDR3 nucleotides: TGTGCCAGCAGTCCGTCGGACACAGCTACGCAGTATTTT. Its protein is CASSPSDTATQYF.